This entry lists 9 T cell receptor beta chains sequenced from one sample in a study of blood T cell repertoires in COVID-19. Clones were read by immunoSEQ multiplex PCR, and TCRdb kept only the in-frame ones, dropping some. The data hold hundreds of thousands of clones, with around nine tenths observed a single time. Material for sequencing was peripheral blood. The receptors were sampled from a woman under 30 who had recovered from COVID-19.

This chain uses TRBV5-5 with TRBJ1-4; possibly TRBD1 for D (6 bases). The CDR3 runs 14 residues. Trimming cost V 4 bases and J 2 bases, with 9 bases left between them. CDR1 and CDR2 (germline): SGHKS, YYEKEE (reference sequence). The chain's CDR3 is CASSRDRTNEKLFF. In DNA, the CDR3 is TGTGCCAGCAGCCGAGACAGGACTAATGAAAAACTGTTTTTT.

V gene TRBV5-1 combines with J gene TRBJ1-1; D unclear. The CDR3 runs to 14 residues. Trimming removed 2 bases from V and 2 bases from J, with 10 bases in between. CDR1 is SGHRS and CDR2 is YFSETQ in the germline V gene. CDR3 in DNA: TGCGCCAGCAGCTTTTTGAGCGGAAACACTGAAGCTTTCTTT. Translation: CASSFLSGNTEAFF. Drawing the rest from reference TRBV5-1 and TRBJ1-1, the complete variable domain is KAGVTQTPRYLIKTRGQQVTLSCSPISGHRSVSWYQQTPGQGLQFLFEYFSETQRNKGNFPGRFSGRQFSNSRSEMNVSTLELGDSALYLCASSFLSGNTEAFFGQGTRLTVV.

The chain's CDR3 is CASSYQLLIAGLVNEQFF. The DNA of the CDR3 is TGTGCCAGCAGTTACCAGCTACTTATAGCGGGATTGGTCAATGAGCAGTTCTTC. The chain recombines TRBV6-2 or TRBV6-3 with TRBJ2-1; 8 bases agree with TRBD2. Germline V gene sequence: CDR1 MNHEY, CDR2 SVGEGT. There are 18 residues in the CDR3. V dropped 2 bases and J dropped 6; count of bases not matched to a gene: 15.

J is TRBJ2-2 and V is TRBV5-1; 10 bases are shared with TRBD2. V trimming: 4 bases; J trimming: 5 bases; junction bases outside the gene matches: 8. Germline CDR1 is SGHRS and CDR2 is YFSETQ. This CDR3 contains 16 residues. The DNA of the CDR3 is TGCGCCAGCAGCGGTTTAGCGGGAGGAACGACCGGGGAGCTGTTTTTT. Residues: CASSGLAGGTTGELFF.

This clone was detected only a few times. The CDR3 loop is CASSLGLRREADTQYF. The CDR3 DNA reads TGCGCCAGCAGCTTGGGTCTGAGGCGGGAGGCAGATACGCAGTATTTT. The chain combines TRBV5-1 with TRBJ2-3; 8 bases agree with TRBD2. The CDR3 sequence is 16 residues long. Germline V gives CDR1 SGHRS, CDR2 YFSETQ. Losses at the gene ends were 0 bases for V and 4 bases for J; bases not matched to a gene: 7.

The genes are TRBV28 and TRBJ1-2; D may be TRBD1 (5 bases). The CDR3 runs 13 residues. V lost 4 bases and J lost 2, with 8 bases in between. The V gene's germline CDR1 is MDHEN and CDR2 SYDVKM. The CDR3, as DNA: TGTGCCAGCAGTTGGGGGGTAAACTATGGCTACACCTTC. Its translation is CASSWGVNYGYTF.

The rearrangement uses TRBV11-3 and TRBJ2-4, with 10 bases aligning to TRBD2. CDR3 length equals 17 residues. V lost 0 bases, J lost 7 bases, and 9 bases stayed unmatched. Germline lookup yields CDR1 SGHNT and CDR2 YENEEA. The CDR3 sequence: CASSLEISGRLWNIQYF. The DNA for the CDR3 is TGTGCCAGCAGCTTAGAGATTAGCGGGAGGCTGTGGAACATTCAGTACTTC. Variable domain in full (rest from reference TRBV11-3 and TRBJ2-4): EAGVVQSPRYKIIEKKQPVAFWCNPISGHNTLYWYLQNLGQGPELLIRYENEEAVDDSQLPKDRFSAERLKGVDSTLKIQPAELGDSAVYLCASSLEISGRLWNIQYFGAGTRLSVL.

V is TRBV7-9 and J is TRBJ1-1; D remains ambiguous. The germline CDR1 and CDR2 sequences are SEHNR and FQNEAQ (reference sequence). The CDR3 consists of 14 residues. V shed 2 bases and J shed 0 bases, with 7 bases lying between them. CDR3 nucleotides: TGTGCCAGCAGCTTACAGGCATTGAACACTGAAGCTTTCTTT. It translates to CASSLQALNTEAFF. Using reference TRBV7-9 and TRBJ1-1 for the parts outside the CDR3, the full variable domain is DTGVSQNPRHKITKRGQNVTFRCDPISEHNRLYWYRQTLGQGPEFLTYFQNEAQLEKSRLLSDRFSAERPKGSFSTLEIQRTEQGDSAMYLCASSLQALNTEAFFGQGTRLTVV.

Here the CDR3 reads CASSAQQHRGANVLTF. DNA of the CDR3: TGTGCCAGTAGTGCCCAACAGCATCGAGGGGCCAACGTCCTGACTTTC. The chain employs TRBV19 and TRBJ2-6; D gene unclear. V lost 5 bases, J lost 4 bases, and 15 bases lay in between. CDR3 length: 16 residues. Germline V gene lookup returns CDR1 LNHDA and CDR2 SQIVND (reference sequence).